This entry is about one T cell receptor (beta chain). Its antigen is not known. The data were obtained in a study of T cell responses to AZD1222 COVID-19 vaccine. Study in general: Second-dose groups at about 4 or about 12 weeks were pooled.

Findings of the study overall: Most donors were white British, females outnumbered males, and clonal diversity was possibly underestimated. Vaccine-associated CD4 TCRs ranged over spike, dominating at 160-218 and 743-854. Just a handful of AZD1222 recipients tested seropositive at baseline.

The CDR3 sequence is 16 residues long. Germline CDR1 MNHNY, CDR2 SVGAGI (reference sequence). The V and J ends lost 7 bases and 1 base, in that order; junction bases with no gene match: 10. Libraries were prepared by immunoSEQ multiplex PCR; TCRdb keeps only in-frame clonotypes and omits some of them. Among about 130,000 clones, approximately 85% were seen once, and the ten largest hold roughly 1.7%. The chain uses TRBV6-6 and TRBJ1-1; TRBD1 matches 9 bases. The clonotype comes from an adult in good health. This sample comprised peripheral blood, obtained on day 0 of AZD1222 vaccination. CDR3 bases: TGTGCCAGCATCCCCTCGGTGGGACAGGGGAACACTGAAGCTTTCTTT. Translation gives CASIPSVGQGNTEAFF.